The 5 T cell receptor beta chains given below trace back to one sample, sequenced in a study of T cell responses to AZD1222 COVID-19 vaccine. Generated by immunoSEQ multiplex PCR, the TCRdb table keeps only in-frame clones and is missing some. The repertoire includes 69,000 or so clones, 70% to 90% of them detected once, and roughly 1.2% sits in the top ten. Sequenced material: peripheral blood, taken 28 days after the second AZD1222 dose. The receptors shown here come from an adult who received the AZD1222 COVID-19 vaccine.

V usage is TRBV7-9 and J usage is TRBJ2-5, with TRBD1 matching over 7 bases. The germline V gene has CDR1 SEHNR and CDR2 FQNEAQ (reference sequence). V lost 4 bases and J lost 1; bases outside the gene matches: 12. This CDR3 comprises 17 residues. CDR3 DNA sequence: TGTGCCAGCAGCTCTAGGACAGGCCGCGATTTCCAAGAGACCCAGTACTTC. Its translation: CASSSRTGRDFQETQYF.

The J gene is TRBJ2-3, the V gene TRBV5-4; 11 positions agree with TRBD2. CDR3 length: 15 residues. V shed 5 bases, J shed 6 bases, and the junction held 8 bases outside the gene matches. Germline CDR1 is SGHNT and CDR2 is YYREEE (reference sequence). In DNA form, the CDR3 reads TGTGCCAGCAGTCAGACTAGCGGGACAACTGATACGCAGTATTTT. Translation gives CASSQTSGTTDTQYF.

V is TRBV6-1 and J is TRBJ1-5; D remains ambiguous. This CDR3 has 13 amino acids. Germline values: CDR1 MNHNS, CDR2 SASEGT. The germline V and J ends were trimmed by 0 bases and 7 bases, with 7 bases remaining between them. The CDR3 region has the DNA TGTGCCAGCAGTGAAGCGCTCATACAGCCCCAGCATTTT. Translating it yields CASSEALIQPQHF.

The chain has TRBV3-1 (or the pseudogene TRBV3-2) and TRBJ1-5, with D maybe TRBD1 (5 bases). This CDR3 spans 14 amino acids. V dropped 4 bases and J dropped 0 bases, with 7 bases sitting between them. Germline loops: CDR1 LGHDT, CDR2 YNNKEL (reference sequence). The CDR3 DNA follows: TGTGCCAGCAGCCCACAGGCTAGCAATCAGCCCCAGCATTTT. It is translated as CASSPQASNQPQHF.

The V and J genes are TRBV18 and TRBJ2-1; 11 bases fit TRBD2. With 2 bases clipped from V and 9 bases from J, the junction kept 6 bases outside the gene matches. Germline V gene data show CDR1 as KGHSH and CDR2 as LQKENI. The CDR3 sequence is 15 residues long. CDR3 loop: CASSPSLAGGGEQFF. The CDR3, as DNA: TGTGCCAGCTCACCATCCCTAGCGGGAGGAGGTGAGCAGTTCTTC.